The text below deals with one T cell receptor beta chain. This sample was taken from a study of OX40 agonist ivuxolimab in advanced cancers. The data were produced by immunoSEQ multiplex PCR, yet TCRdb's version contains in-frame clones alone and is incomplete. The repertoire has about 67,000 clones, about nine tenths of them found once; the top ten carry around 2.3%. From germline, CDR1 is MDHEN and CDR2 SYDVKM. With 8 bases removed from V and 6 bases from J, the gap between germline ends came to 11 bases. The CDR3 runs to 12 residues. Sequencing used CD4+ or CD8+ T cells sorted from blood, obtained in a trial of the OX40 agonist ivuxolimab. The V gene is TRBV28, the J gene TRBJ1-5, with unresolved D. This TCR derives from an adult with an advanced solid tumor such as melanoma, head and neck, liver or kidney cancer. The CDR3 DNA reads TGTGCCAGCCTAGGGCTCGGTCAGCCCCAGCATTTT. It encodes CASLGLGQPQHF.